Included here is one TCR beta chain sequence, with context. This clone came up a few times. It lacks a known antigen. Per-base quality was not reported, and no clone a single base away is much larger than it. These data come from a study of cytomegalovirus exposure and HLA in healthy donors (dated by TCRdb to about 2017). Broadly, across the study: In an earlier analysis of 587 of the donors, roughly 300 Gb of sequence data and 100 million or so unique TCR beta sequences from about 179 million T cells were reported. Approximately 300 gigabases of sequencing data and around 85 million unique TCR sequences made up an early release that covered approximately 650 HLA-typed donors. Of the 300 to 450 genotyped donors, approximately 80% fell in the genetic ancestry cluster associated with self-reported Caucasian donors. The aim of the study was to test whether cataloging public T cell receptors could identify signatures of past pathogen exposure. The study used immunosequencing to profile the T cell repertoires of approximately 690 subjects and linked those repertoires to cytomegalovirus serostatus. A separate validation cohort of roughly 110 different subjects was used in addition to the roughly 670-subject first cohort. The study combined high-throughput TCR immunosequencing, statistical association of individual TCRs with disease status, and machine learning to predict cytomegalovirus infection status. To study patterns of TCR occurrence, a later analysis re-analyzed previously published TCR beta repertoires from around 660 donors and added high-resolution HLA genotyping. Rather than drawing on any new phenotypic data, the later analysis identified candidate immune exposures from TCR beta sequences and the way those sequences occurred across donors. To decide whether each TCR beta V gene segment behaved as functional or pseudogenic, an earlier analysis of over 500 of the donors relied on high-throughput TCR beta sequencing. Donor age, sex, ethnicity and CMV serostatus were compiled together with the repertoire data. A later genetic analysis used genome-wide SNP genotypes for 398 of the 666 donors, treating that subset as a discovery cohort. Every discovery cohort repertoire had been produced on one sequencing platform. Both class I and class II loci were covered by HLA typing, at four-digit resolution. The number of typed donors differed by locus: 629-630 for A, B, C, DRB1 and DQB1; approximately 520 for DQA1; around 610 for DPA1; and some 470 for DPB1. Roughly 5 DR-DQ haplotypes were handled as single units for association and clustering, since linkage in the cohort was strong. Among some 400 genotyped donors of the cohort, an average of approximately 250,000 unique TCR beta nucleotide sequences were sequenced per donor, roughly 20% of them non-productive.

V sheds 4 bases and J sheds 1 base, leaving 10 bases between their ends. The CDR3 runs 14 amino acids, cysteine and phenylalanine included. CDR3 DNA is the only sequence kept; it has 42 bases, read in frame from the first base. Taken from the germline V gene, the CDR1 and CDR2 loops are KGHSH and LQKENI. The cohort consisted of approximately 690 healthy bone marrow donors. At the time of sampling, all cohort members were nominally healthy, though unrecorded immune exposures were likely present. The donor tested CMV seropositive, placing the donor among the 290 or so seropositive members of the cohort. A peripheral blood sample was collected from each donor, and TCR beta sequencing was performed on peripheral blood mononuclear cells. The Qiagen DNeasy Blood Extraction Kit was used to extract genomic DNA from the blood cell samples. Points the paper makes about the study in general: In vitro tests confirmed that a few of the cytomegalovirus-associated TCR beta chains recognize cytomegalovirus antigens. Correlated functional status among segregating V segments might be attributable to linkage disequilibrium, but an unknown experimental factor could not be ruled out. Across donors, most TCR sequences were observed very rarely, whereas some public TCRs were present in many individuals. A cluster of highly shared sequence variants was judged likely to represent a technical artifact of the sequencing pipeline. A later analysis found that most CMV-associated TCR beta chains appeared HLA-restricted, with HLA associations seemingly driven largely by CMV exposure. Some IMGT-functional V segments, including TRBV6-2 and TRBV6-3, could not be told apart with the 87-base-pair reads, so those segments were excluded. A later analysis associated 17,000 or so TCR beta sequences with specific HLA alleles at a false discovery rate of 0.05. It was suggested by the authors that the approach could potentially be generalized to other disease states and immunological phenotypes. In a later analysis, several top co-occurrence clusters were reported to appear linked to parvovirus B19, influenza, CMV and Epstein-Barr virus. Because HLA typing was unavailable for some donors at each locus, only the typed subset was used in association tests. Assigning TCR associations to individual alleles was difficult when HLA alleles, especially DR and DQ, strongly co-occurred. Compared with the roughly 670-donor mean, donors in an Asian-associated ancestry cluster had fewer N-insertions in productive TCRs, according to a later genetic analysis. Because counts were too low, roughly 17 rarely observed V segments, including chromosome 9 orphons, were left out of the earlier analysis of approximately 500 of the donors. Only TCR beta chains were sequenced in this cohort, and the absence of alpha or paired-chain data limited detectable features. A further reported finding was that TCR beta sequences accurately predicted the HLA-A and HLA-B alleles for most subjects in the first cohort. V-gene and J-gene trimming of TCR beta chains was associated with a missense DCLRE1C variant in a later genetic analysis, and the association was replicated in an independent cohort. In the study, some 160 TCR beta chains were listed as associated with cytomegalovirus. Immune exposure information for the cohort was limited to CMV serostatus. In a later analysis, HLA-associated TCR beta chains showed more clonal expansion and lower generation probabilities than non-associated chains that were equally common. Roughly uniform sequencing depth across donors was assumed in presence/absence analyses, although this assumption may not hold. In a later analysis, the rate of TCR association differed among HLA loci, with DRB1 alleles having the most associated TCRs and HLA-C alleles having the fewest. The classifier was reported to diagnose cytomegalovirus status with high specificity and sensitivity in both the original and validation cohorts. An earlier analysis of roughly 570 of the donors showed that most TCR beta V segments appeared in productive rearrangements either about 90% or about 30% of the time, which broadly matched IMGT annotations.

The library relied on the immunoSEQ multiplex PCR assay. For the multiplex PCR, a mixture combining 60 forward primers for TCR Vbeta segments and 13 reverse primers for TCR Jbeta segments was used. Amplification of the CDR3 region of rearranged TCR beta genes was performed with a multiplex PCR assay on genomic DNA. On the Illumina HiSeq System, the amplified TCR beta libraries were sequenced as 87-base-pair reads. Per the authors' processing: A later analysis counted tens of millions of unique TCR beta chains across the 666 repertoires, and some 11 million of these chains were shared by at least two donors. Raw reads were error-corrected and collapsed into unique sequences by a nearest-neighbor algorithm in which closely related sequences were merged to remove PCR and sequencing errors. CDR3 sequences were aligned to IMGT reference sequences to assign V, D and J gene segments. For a sequence to be retained, a match of at least six nucleotides to both a V gene segment and a J gene segment was required. A rearrangement was called productive if the CDR3 had no stop codons and remained in frame with V and J, and every other rearrangement was called non-productive. CDR3 was defined according to IMGT convention as the region running from the second conserved V-encoded cysteine to the conserved J-encoded phenylalanine. The earlier analysis of 587 of the donors excluded any sequence lacking an unambiguous match to a single V gene segment. An earlier analysis of approximately 590 of the donors classified V segments as functional when productive rearrangements were above 56.7% and as segregating when the standard deviation between donors was above 5%. A statistical classification framework was built to diagnose cytomegalovirus status from the catalog of TCR beta chain sequences. A later analysis assigned V and J genes by comparing TCR nucleotide sequences with IMGT/GENE-DB human TR gene sequences. In a later analysis, CDR3 sequences and most-parsimonious VDJ recombination scenarios were assigned using the TCRdist pipeline. In a later analysis, each TCR beta chain was defined by its CDR3 amino acid sequence together with its V-gene family, and reads lacking a unique V-gene family were excluded. A later analysis removed roughly 590 highly shared, low-generation-probability nucleotide sequences to deal with suspected cross-contamination and a sequencing artifact. A later analysis calculated a clonal expansion index for each public chain from normalized within-repertoire ranks of inferred template counts. In a later analysis, generation probabilities were computed using a VDJ recombination model fitted to out-of-frame rearrangements, and the results were checked against IGoR. In a later analysis, TCR-TCR, TCR-HLA and TCR-CMV co-occurrence was scored with hypergeometric tests, and a repertoire-size bias correction was applied to TCR pairs. False discovery rates were estimated in a later analysis by permuting HLA or CMV assignments 20 times. In a later analysis, co-occurring TCRs were grouped using DBSCAN, and TCRdist sequence similarity was added for clustering within HLA-allele-positive subsets. Co-occurrence clustering excluded repertoires with fewer than 30,000 or more than 120,000 public chains, plus five with anomalous nucleotide sharing. TCRdb re-hosts the immuneACCESS table, in-frame sequences only. Its copies lack some clones; in the studies checked, an unresolved V gene accounts for under half of them, and the cause for the rest is not known. V, J and clone size are those of that table, while D and trimming were read from the DNA. This sample is represented by some 100,000 clones; 60% to 80% of them were singletons. Around 15% of the sample comes from the top ten.

The V gene is TRBV18 and the J gene is TRBJ1-1; TRBD1 is perhaps the D gene, given 6 matching bases. The sequenced sample was PBMCs. The sequence derives from a man aged 45 to 65 in good health and CMV-seropositive. The sequence in DNA is TGTGCCAGCTCACGACAGGACACGAACACTGAAGCTTTCTTT. It encodes CASSRQDTNTEAFF.